The 3 T cell receptor beta chains given below trace back to one sample, sequenced in a study of sequential checkpoint blockade in melanoma. Treatment of the sample: randomized to nivolumab then ipilimumab (arm A) or the reverse (arm B). The repertoire was sequenced with immunoSEQ multiplex PCR; TCRdb's copy has only in-frame clones and lacks some. Here the sample spans about 4,600 clones, about 60% being singletons. The sample consisted of CD8+ T cells sorted from blood (inferred from file names), taken from a patient given nivolumab and ipilimumab in sequence. The receptors were sampled from a human donor with melanoma.

This chain joins TRBV6-1 and TRBJ2-7; 12 nucleotides align to TRBD2. The V segment lost 2 bases and the J segment 3 bases; nucleotides outside the gene matches: 8. The CDR3 sequence is 17 residues long. CDR1 and CDR2 (germline): MNHNS, SASEGT. The CDR3 region is CASSETGTSGPYYEQYF. The CDR3 bases are TGTGCCAGCAGTGAAACCGGGACTAGCGGGCCTTACTACGAGCAGTACTTC.

This clone turned up a few times. The chain couples TRBV4-2 to TRBJ2-7, with 7 bases lining up with TRBD1. Germline trimming cut 5 bases from V and 1 base from J; bases unmatched to any gene: 8. The V gene's germline CDR1 is LGHNA and CDR2 YNFKEQ. The length of the CDR3 is 15 residues. CDR3 nucleotides: TGTGCCAGCAGCTTGGAAACAGGGGCGTCCTACGAGCAGTACTTC. Its protein product is CASSLETGASYEQYF.

A few counts support this clone. This chain connects TRBV5-4 to TRBJ2-7; 10 bases are shared with TRBD1. V lost 4 bases to trimming and J lost 2 bases; unmatched junction nucleotides: 6. The CDR3 is 15 amino acids. Germline CDR1 is SGHNT and CDR2 is YYREEE (reference sequence). The CDR3, as DNA: TGTGCCAGCAGCCAAGGACAGGGGGTCCCCTACGAGCAGTACTTC. This encodes CASSQGQGVPYEQYF.